This T cell receptor (beta chain) was sequenced during a study of blood T cells in healthy people across ages. Findings of the study overall: Considered underestimates were the diversity estimates obtained from one million T cells.

A second 7 to 11 cycle PCR used barcoded and J-beta primers. MiXCR was run by TCRdb on the 5' RACE reads, yielding one entry per CDR3 protein. The data show about 970,000 distinct CDR3 sequences, roughly 51% seen once. In this sample, this clonotype turned up many times. Its antigen is currently unknown. V lost 3 bases and J lost 0; bases outside the gene matches: 6. This CDR3 contains 17 residues. The V gene's germline CDR1 is SQVTM and CDR2 ANQGSEA. Staff drew 9 to 10 milliliters of peripheral blood from each donor. V is TRBV29-1 and J is TRBJ2-6; 9 nucleotides match TRBD1. The TCR was taken from a woman in her sixties in good health. Sequences were obtained from blood. Here the CDR3 DNA reads TGCAGCGTTGATCCGGGACAGGGCAGCTCTGGGGCCAACGTCCTGACTTTC. Translating gives CSVDPGQGSSGANVLTF.